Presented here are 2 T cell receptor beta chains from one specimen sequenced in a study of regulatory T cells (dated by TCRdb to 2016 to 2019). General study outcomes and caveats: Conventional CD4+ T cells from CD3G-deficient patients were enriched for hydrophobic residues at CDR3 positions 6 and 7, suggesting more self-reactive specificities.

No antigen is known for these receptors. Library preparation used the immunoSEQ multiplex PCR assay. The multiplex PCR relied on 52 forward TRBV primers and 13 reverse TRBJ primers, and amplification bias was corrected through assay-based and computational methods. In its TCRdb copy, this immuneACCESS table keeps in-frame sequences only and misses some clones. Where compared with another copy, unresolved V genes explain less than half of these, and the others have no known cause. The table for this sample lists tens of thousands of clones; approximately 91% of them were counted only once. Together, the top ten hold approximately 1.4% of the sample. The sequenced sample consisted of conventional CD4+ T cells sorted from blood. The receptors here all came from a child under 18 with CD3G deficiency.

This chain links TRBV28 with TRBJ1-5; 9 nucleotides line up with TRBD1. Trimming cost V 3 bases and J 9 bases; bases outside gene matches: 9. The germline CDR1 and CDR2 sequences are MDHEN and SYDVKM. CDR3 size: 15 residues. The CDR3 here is CASSFRGTGGGPQHF. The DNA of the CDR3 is TGTGCCAGCAGTTTTAGGGGAACAGGGGGCGGGCCCCAGCATTTT.

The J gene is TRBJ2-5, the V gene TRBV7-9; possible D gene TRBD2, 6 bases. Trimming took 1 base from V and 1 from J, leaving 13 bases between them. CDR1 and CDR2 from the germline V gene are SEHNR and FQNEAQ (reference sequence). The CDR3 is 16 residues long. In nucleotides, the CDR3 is TGTGCCAGCAGCTTAGTTCGGGAGTGGGGCCAAGAGACCCAGTACTTC. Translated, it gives CASSLVREWGQETQYF.